The 24 T cell receptor beta chains below were found in one sample sequenced in a study of breast tumors, draining lymph nodes, adjacent tissues. MiXCR, applied by TCRdb to the multiplex PCR reads, yields one record per CDR3 protein. The table lists approximately 100,000 distinct CDR3 sequences, about 20% of them singletons. Breast cancer patients provided tissue from their axillary draining lymph nodes. What was sequenced was axillary lymph node tissue. These receptors came from a female donor with breast cancer. Some clones in this sample may be carry-over from other donors' samples.

This clonotype was counted many times. This sequence joins TRBV5-1 and TRBJ2-1; either TRBD1 or TRBD2 may supply D (5 bases each). This CDR3 comprises 15 residues. Trimming shortened V by 2 bases and J by 9 bases, and 18 bases separated the two germline ends. Germline loops: CDR1 SGHRS, CDR2 YFSETQ. The CDR3 DNA reads as TGCGCCAGCAGCTTAGAGGGGACGCCTCGGTCTGAGCAGTTCTTC. Protein: CASSLEGTPRSEQFF.

In this sample, this clonotype turned up once. No conserved phenylalanine or tryptophan is present at the end of the CDR3, so a read error is the likely explanation. The chain employs TRBV7-9 and TRBJ2-7; D may be TRBD2 (5 bases). The CDR3 sequence is 17 residues long. Trimming pared 2 bases from V and 6 bases from J, leaving 23 bases between. CDR1 SEHNR and CDR2 FQNEAQ come from the germline V gene (reference sequence). The CDR3 nucleotides are TGTGCCAGCAGCTTACCGCGTGGTGGTCGGGGTGGCGGCGAGCAGTACCTC. Its translation is CASSLPRGGRGGGEQYL.

This clonotype was counted ten times or more. The chain employs TRBV9 and TRBJ2-3; D might be TRBD1 (5 bases). Deletions cut 1 base from V and 1 base from J, with 7 bases between. The CDR3 contains 14 residues. The germline V gene encodes CDR1 SGDLS and CDR2 YYNGEE. The CDR3 spells CASSVKGGTDTQYF. The CDR3 DNA reads as TGTGCCAGCAGCGTAAAAGGGGGCACAGATACGCAGTATTTT.

This clonotype occurred many times. The V and J genes are TRBV6-1 and TRBJ2-7, with 7 bases matching TRBD1. This CDR3 region has 12 residues. V was pared by 4 bases and J by 5 bases, with 2 bases of the junction left unmatched. Germline V lookup: CDR1 MNHNS, CDR2 SASEGT. CDR3 nucleotides: TGTGCCAGCAGTGCGACAGGGAACGAGCAGTACTTC. It codes for CASSATGNEQYF.

This clonotype appeared many times. The gene calls are TRBV19 and TRBJ2-1; D gene ambiguous. Trimming shortened V by 3 bases and J by 9 bases, and 12 bases separated the two germline ends. CDR1 is LNHDA, CDR2 SQIVND, per germline (reference sequence). The CDR3 spans 13 residues. CDR3 in DNA: TGTGCCAGTAGTATTGACGCCCGAAGTGAGCAGTTCTTC. This translates into CASSIDARSEQFF.

This clonotype was counted many times. This chain joins TRBV6-1 and TRBJ2-5; 11 bases line up with TRBD2. This CDR3 is built from 14 residues. Germline V gene data show CDR1 as MNHNS and CDR2 as SASEGT. V lost 4 bases to trimming and J lost 4 bases; unmatched junction nucleotides: 2. The DNA for the CDR3 is TGTGCCAGCAGTGCGGGGACTAGCGGAGAGACCCAGTACTTC. This gives the protein CASSAGTSGETQYF.

This clonotype appeared many times. The chain employs TRBV12-3 or TRBV12-4 and TRBJ2-1; 10 nucleotides line up with TRBD2. The length of the CDR3 is 17 residues. Trimming cost V 5 bases and J 2 bases; bases outside gene matches: 9. CDR3 DNA sequence: TGTGCCAGCAGTCCTCTATTCAGCGGGGGGGCCTACAATGAGCAGTTCTTC. It translates to CASSPLFSGGAYNEQFF.

This clonotype occurred once. A read error is possible here, since a much larger clone lies one base away. This chain connects TRBV12-3 or TRBV12-4 to TRBJ1-2, with 7 bases fitting TRBD1. J lost 1 base, V lost 7 bases, and 9 bases had no gene match. The CDR3 runs 15 residues. CDR3 DNA sequence: TGTGCCAGCACCGTCAGGGGGGGAGGTAACTATGGCTACACCTTC. Translating gives CASTVRGGGNYGYTF.

This clonotype was seen many times. The chain is built from TRBV2 and TRBJ2-7; no clear D gene. Germline V gives CDR1 SNHLY, CDR2 FYNNEI. The CDR3 has 14 amino acids. V lost 6 bases and J lost 1, with 13 bases in between. Here the CDR3 reads CASSPGTRSYEQYF. In nucleotides, the CDR3 is TGTGCCAGCAGCCCGGGTACAAGGTCCTACGAGCAGTACTTC.

This clonotype was counted many times. This chain uses TRBV3-1 with TRBJ2-7; D possibly corresponds to TRBD2 (6 bases). Trimming left V 4 bases short and J 2 bases short, with 15 bases between. Germline-derived CDR1 and CDR2 are LGHDT and YNNKEL (reference sequence). This CDR3 contains 15 residues. This chain's CDR3 is CASSRALAATYEQYF. DNA of the CDR3: TGTGCCAGCAGCCGCGCACTAGCAGCCACCTACGAGCAGTACTTC.

This clonotype was seen repeatedly, ten times or more. The chain links TRBV11-2 to TRBJ2-1; tentatively, D is TRBD2 (6 bases). Germline values: CDR1 SGHAT, CDR2 FQNNGV. CDR3 length: 15 residues. With 4 bases removed from V and 7 bases from J, the gap between germline ends came to 17 bases. The DNA for the CDR3 is TGTGCCAGCAGCTCACCCATAGGGGCGGGGAATGAGCAGTTCTTC. Amino acids: CASSSPIGAGNEQFF.

This clonotype was seen more than once but under ten times. The V call is TRBV28, the J call TRBJ1-4, with 7 bases fitting TRBD1. V was pared by 7 bases and J by 0 bases, with 5 bases of the junction left unmatched. Germline CDR1 reads MDHEN; CDR2 reads SYDVKM. This CDR3 is 15 amino acids long. The CDR3 DNA reads as TGTGCCAGCACCGGGACAGCAGCAACTAATGAAAAACTGTTTTTT. Translated: CASTGTAATNEKLFF.

This clonotype was picked up many times. CDR3 sequence reads: CASRHRWDSALHF. As DNA, the CDR3 is TGTGCCAGCAGACACCGGTGGGATTCGGCCCTCCACTTT. The chain joins TRBV3-1 to TRBJ1-6, with no clear D. Germline CDR1 and CDR2: LGHDT and YNNKEL (reference sequence). Trimming left V 6 bases short and J 14 bases short, with 17 bases between. This CDR3 spans 13 amino acids.

As regards this clonotype: This may stem from a read error, because a much larger clone lies one nucleotide away. The chain carries TRBV10-3 and TRBJ2-1; no clear D. CDR3 length equals 13 residues. Per germline, CDR1 ENHRY and CDR2 SYGVKD. In DNA form, the CDR3 reads TGTGCCATCAGTGAGTACGGAAACAATGAGCAGCCCTTC. It yields the protein CAISEYGNNEQPF.

The rearrangement uses TRBV19 and TRBJ2-2, with 8 positions matching TRBD2. V dropped 7 bases and J dropped 5; count of bases not matched to a gene: 9. Germline V gene data show CDR1 as LNHDA and CDR2 as SQIVND (reference sequence). The CDR3 length is 15 residues. CDR3 sequence reads: CASNIGSGRTGELFF. The CDR3, as DNA: TGTGCCAGTAACATAGGAAGCGGGAGAACCGGGGAGCTGTTTTTT.

This clonotype was seen a few times. This chain connects TRBV19 to TRBJ1-5; TRBD1 agrees at 7 bases. V trimming: 1 base; J trimming: 2 bases; junction bases outside the gene matches: 11. The length of the CDR3 is 18 residues. CDR1 and CDR2 from the germline V gene are LNHDA and SQIVND (reference sequence). The CDR3 DNA reads TGTGCCAGTAGTATAGGCCAAGGGGGCGTGATAGGCAATCAGCCCCAGCATTTT. Amino acids: CASSIGQGGVIGNQPQHF.

The chain carries TRBV28 and TRBJ2-1; 8 nucleotides line up with TRBD2. The CDR3 runs 16 residues. After removal of 5 bases from V and 1 base from J, the junction contained 7 bases not matched to a gene. The germline V gene encodes CDR1 MDHEN and CDR2 SYDVKM. In DNA form, the CDR3 reads TGTGCCAGCAGTGTACTAGCGGAAGGTTCCTACAATGAGCAGTTCTTC. Translation gives CASSVLAEGSYNEQFF. The whole variable domain, filled in from reference TRBV28 and TRBJ2-1, reads DVKVTQSSRYLVKRTGEKVFLECVQDMDHENMFWYRQDPGLGLRLIYFSYDVKMKEKGDIPEGYSVSREKKERFSLILESASTNQTSMYLCASSVLAEGSYNEQFFGPGTRLTVL.

This clonotype was recorded many times. J is TRBJ2-7 and V is TRBV6-1; D possibly corresponds to TRBD1 (6 bases). The germline gives CDR1 MNHNS, CDR2 SASEGT. The V end lost 1 base, the J end lost 4 bases, and 17 bases lay between the germline ends. The CDR3 length is 16 residues. CDR3 sequence reads: CASSEGTAFSGYEQYF. The DNA for the CDR3 is TGTGCCAGCAGTGAAGGGACAGCCTTTAGTGGATACGAGCAGTACTTC.

This clonotype was observed many times. The V and J genes are TRBV19 and TRBJ2-2; D is undetermined. Germline loops: CDR1 LNHDA, CDR2 SQIVND (reference sequence). The CDR3 is made up of 12 amino acids. The V end lost 3 bases, the J end lost 7 bases, and 6 bases lay between the germline ends. The chain's CDR3 is CASSMINGELFF. The DNA of the CDR3 is TGTGCCAGTAGTATGATTAACGGGGAGCTGTTTTTT.

In its sample, this clonotype was seen many times. The chain couples TRBV19 to TRBJ1-4, with D uncertain. V gave up 1 base and J gave up 8 bases, with 11 bases separating them. The CDR3 is made up of 14 amino acids. Germline CDR1 and CDR2: LNHDA and SQIVND (reference sequence). The CDR3: CASSIVGIREKLFF. As DNA, the CDR3 is TGTGCCAGTAGTATAGTGGGAATACGAGAAAAACTGTTTTTT.

The V gene is TRBV12-3 or TRBV12-4, the J gene TRBJ1-1; D ambiguous. The CDR3 is 12 amino acids. V was shortened by 6 bases and J by 5 bases, with 10 bases between the two germline ends. This chain's CDR3 is CASRPTGTEAFF. The CDR3 DNA reads as TGTGCCAGCAGACCTACCGGGACTGAAGCTTTCTTT.

This clonotype was picked up many times. V usage is TRBV3-1 and J usage is TRBJ2-7; D unresolved. Germline V CDR1 and CDR2: LGHDT, YNNKEL (reference sequence). This CDR3 contains 14 residues. V lost 1 base, J lost 3 bases, and 10 bases lay in between. The CDR3 loop is CASSQGYGVYEQYF. CDR3 nucleotide sequence: TGTGCCAGCAGCCAAGGTTATGGGGTCTACGAGCAGTACTTC.

Turning to this clonotype: A clone one base away is much larger, so this may be a read error. The chain carries TRBV12-5 and TRBJ2-7, with D possibly TRBD1 on 6 matching bases. The CDR3 extends over 17 amino acids. Trimming left V 5 bases short and J 2 bases short, with 22 bases between. Germline loops: CDR1 LGHNT, CDR2 FRNRAP. As DNA, the CDR3 is TGTGCTAGTGGTATGTTTCCAGGCGGACAGCAAACCTACGAGCAGTACTTC. It codes for CASGMFPGGQQTYEQYF. Full variable domain (rest looked up from reference TRBV12-5 and TRBJ2-7): DARVTQTPRHKVTEMGQEVTMRCQPILGHNTVFWYRQTMMQGLELLAYFRNRAPLDDSGMPKDRFSAEMPDATLATLKIQPSEPRDSAVYFCASGMFPGGQQTYEQYFGPGTRLTVT.

Worth noting for this clonotype: A junction end diverges from the germline sequence, so it may reflect a read error. CDR3 amino acids: CVSSDQGESEKLFF. DNA for the CDR3: TGTGTCAGCAGTGACCAGGGGGAGAGCGAAAAACTGTTTTTT. The chain combines TRBV2 with TRBJ1-4; TRBD1 agrees at 7 bases. The germline gives CDR1 SNHLY, CDR2 FYNNEI. The CDR3 extends over 14 amino acids.